Following are 29 T cell receptor beta chains from one sample sequenced in a study of T cell clonotyping in hematopoietic cell transplantation. TCRdb keeps only in-frame clones here, not all; method: immunoSEQ multiplex PCR. This sample has some 7,200 clones, with roughly 94% found just once. This sample comprised peripheral blood mononuclear cells, obtained 30 days after allogeneic stem cell transplant. The origin of the receptors is a male patient between 55 and 70 years old who had an allogeneic stem cell transplant from an unrelated donor, so T cells may come from the graft donor. Some clones in this sample may be carry-over from other donors' samples.

The gene calls are TRBV5-4 and TRBJ2-3; possibly TRBD2 for D (5 bases). Germline CDR1 SGHNT, CDR2 YYREEE (reference sequence). The CDR3 contains 15 residues. V was cut by 2 bases and J by 3 bases, with 13 bases left in between. This chain's CDR3 is CASSLAELGTDTQYF. The CDR3 coding sequence is TGTGCCAGCAGCTTAGCGGAGCTAGGGACAGATACGCAGTATTTT.

The gene calls are TRBV6-4 and TRBJ2-1; TRBD1 matches 7 bases. The germline V gene has CDR1 MRHNA and CDR2 SNTAGT. This CDR3 has 14 residues. Trimming at V came to 3 bases and at J to 4 bases, leaving 3 bases not matched to a gene. The CDR3 protein is CASSEQGIYNEQFF. The DNA for the CDR3 is TGTGCCAGCAGTGAACAGGGGATATACAATGAGCAGTTCTTC.

V gene TRBV19 combines with J gene TRBJ1-4; possible D gene TRBD1, 6 bases. Germline lookup yields CDR1 LNHDA and CDR2 SQIVND (reference sequence). CDR3 length: 12 residues. Trimming took 11 bases from V and 6 from J, leaving 13 bases between them. CDR3: CASEQGDEKLFF. CDR3 DNA sequence: TGTGCCTCAGAACAGGGAGATGAAAAACTGTTTTTT.

The chain recombines TRBV9 with TRBJ2-7, with 10 bases aligning to TRBD1. The CDR3 runs 14 residues. The germline V gene encodes CDR1 SGDLS and CDR2 YYNGEE. V was clipped by 4 bases and J by 3 bases; unmatched bases: 4. The CDR3 region has the DNA TGTGCCAGCAGCCCGACAGGGGGCGGCTACGAGCAGTACTTC. As protein: CASSPTGGGYEQYF.

The chain couples TRBV27 to TRBJ2-3; 9 positions agree with TRBD2. The J segment lost 2 bases and the V segment lost 6 bases, leaving 9 bases of the junction unmatched. Germline values: CDR1 MNHEY, CDR2 SMNVEV (reference sequence). CDR3 size: 16 residues. The CDR3 region is CASRERLAVPTDTQYF. CDR3 sequence (DNA): TGTGCCAGCAGAGAAAGACTAGCGGTTCCCACAGATACGCAGTATTTT.

The gene calls are TRBV27 and TRBJ2-1; D tentatively fits TRBD1 or TRBD2 (6 bases each). CDR3 length equals 13 residues. Per germline, CDR1 MNHEY and CDR2 SMNVEV (reference sequence). V lost 4 bases and J 14 bases, leaving 18 bases between the germline ends. For the CDR3, the DNA is TGTGCCAGCAGTTCCTCTGGGGGGCCTAGGGAGTTCTTC. The encoded protein is CASSSSGGPREFF.

The chain links TRBV19 to TRBJ2-3; perhaps D is TRBD1 or TRBD2 (7 bases each). The CDR3 extends over 17 amino acids. V was clipped by 5 bases and J by 4 bases, with 22 bases between them. CDR1 is LNHDA and CDR2 is SQIVND in the germline V gene (reference sequence). The CDR3 loop reads CASSPILTGRAADTQYF. CDR3 in DNA: TGTGCCAGTAGTCCCATCCTGACAGGGAGGGCCGCAGATACGCAGTATTTT.

The V call is TRBV11-3, the J call TRBJ2-1; D unclear. This CDR3 has 13 residues. V lost 4 bases, J lost 5 bases, and 9 bases lay in between. Germline V lookup: CDR1 SGHNT, CDR2 YENEEA. The chain's CDR3 is CASSSPVDNEQFF. The CDR3 coding sequence is TGTGCCAGCAGCTCTCCCGTTGACAATGAGCAGTTCTTC.

The chain couples TRBV7-9 to TRBJ1-2, with D maybe TRBD1 (5 bases). V lost 5 bases and J 1 base, leaving 14 bases between the germline ends. Per germline, CDR1 SEHNR and CDR2 FQNEAQ (reference sequence). CDR3 length equals 15 residues. CDR3 protein: CASSPSGGGNYGYTF. The CDR3 region has the DNA TGTGCCAGCAGCCCCTCCGGGGGGGGTAACTATGGCTACACCTTC.

The table lists this clone with a count of one. CDR3 sequence reads: CASSLYSAISNYGYTF. In DNA form, the CDR3 reads TGTGCCAGCAGTTTGTATTCGGCAATTTCTAACTATGGCTACACCTTC. V and J are TRBV27 and TRBJ1-2; D gene unclear. The CDR3 has 16 amino acids. Trimming removed 3 bases from V and 0 bases from J, with 14 bases in between. Germline lookup yields CDR1 MNHEY and CDR2 SMNVEV (reference sequence).

This clone was recorded only once. J is TRBJ2-7 and V is TRBV7-9; no firm D call. The CDR3 loop spans 12 amino acids. Germline lookup yields CDR1 SEHNR and CDR2 FQNEAQ (reference sequence). V was pared by 1 base and J by 1 base, with 2 bases between. CDR3 loop: CASSLGSYEQYF. The CDR3 nucleotides are TGTGCCAGCAGCTTAGGGTCCTACGAGCAGTACTTC.

The V call is TRBV11-2, the J call TRBJ1-2; D is ambiguous. The germline V and J ends were trimmed by 1 base and 0 bases, with 9 bases remaining between them. Germline V gives CDR1 SGHAT, CDR2 FQNNGV. The CDR3 sequence is 15 residues long. CDR3 in amino acids: CASSLGGEANYGYTF. CDR3 DNA sequence: TGTGCCAGCAGCTTAGGTGGGGAGGCTAACTATGGCTACACCTTC.

The CDR3, as DNA: TGCGCCAGCAGCCATACAGCGGGAGGGCCCTACGAGCAGTACTTC. Translated: CASSHTAGGPYEQYF. This chain uses TRBV4-1 with TRBJ2-7; 10 positions match TRBD2. The germline gives CDR1 MGHRA, CDR2 YSYEKL. Trimming removed 3 bases from V and 2 bases from J; junction bases left unmatched: 4. CDR3 length equals 15 residues.

J is TRBJ2-1 and V is TRBV4-3; 8 bases align to TRBD1. Germline assignment: CDR1 LGHNA and CDR2 YSLEER. J was trimmed by 4 bases and V by 0 bases; bases with no gene match: 11. There are 18 residues in the CDR3. In DNA, the CDR3 is TGCGCCAGCAGCCAAGAACCCCCCGGGACAGGCCCTTACAATGAGCAGTTCTTC. It translates to CASSQEPPGTGPYNEQFF.

The chain links TRBV9 to TRBJ1-4; D is possibly TRBD1 (5 bases). V was pared by 4 bases and J by 1 base, with 11 bases between. This CDR3 spans 15 amino acids. CDR1 is SGDLS and CDR2 is YYNGEE in the germline V gene. DNA of the CDR3: TGTGCCAGCAGCCCACGCAGGGTAACTAATGAAAAACTGTTTTTT. Its protein product is CASSPRRVTNEKLFF.

The CDR3 is CASASPGLTDTQYF. The CDR3 DNA reads TGTGCCAGTGCCAGTCCGGGACTCACAGATACGCAGTATTTT. The rearrangement links TRBV19 to TRBJ2-3, with a tentative D call TRBD2 (6 bases). This CDR3 has 14 amino acids. The V gene's germline CDR1 is LNHDA and CDR2 SQIVND (reference sequence). Trimming pared 8 bases from V and 2 bases from J, leaving 14 bases between.

The J gene is TRBJ1-3, the V gene TRBV28; D is undetermined. The CDR3 runs to 12 residues. Germline-derived CDR1 and CDR2 are MDHEN and SYDVKM. V was cut by 5 bases and J by 5 bases, with 7 bases left in between. CDR3 coding DNA: TGTGCCAGCAGTACGAGCAGAAACACCATATATTTT. Protein sequence: CASSTSRNTIYF.

This chain connects TRBV6-5 to TRBJ1-2; TRBD1 matches at 9 bases. The V and J ends lost 3 bases and 4 bases, in that order; junction bases with no gene match: 6. Per germline, CDR1 MNHEY and CDR2 SVGAGI. CDR3 length: 15 amino acids. The CDR3 is CASSYTDRGAYGYTF. CDR3 DNA sequence: TGTGCCAGCAGTTATACGGACAGGGGCGCCTATGGCTACACCTTC.

The chain employs TRBV7-9 and TRBJ2-7, with D unresolved. V dropped 1 base and J dropped 1 base, with 5 bases sitting between them. This CDR3 is 13 amino acids long. Germline V gives CDR1 SEHNR, CDR2 FQNEAQ (reference sequence). CDR3 sequence: CASSLVDSYEQYF. The CDR3 DNA follows: TGTGCCAGCAGCTTAGTAGATTCCTACGAGCAGTACTTC.

The genes are TRBV27 and TRBJ2-5; D may be TRBD1 (5 bases). Trimming stripped 8 bases from V and 3 bases from J, with 19 bases between. The CDR3 length is 15 residues. The germline gives CDR1 MNHEY, CDR2 SMNVEV (reference sequence). CDR3 coding DNA: TGTGCCAGCTCTTCCCTGGGGCAGGGCGAAGAGACCCAGTACTTC. This codes for CASSSLGQGEETQYF.

The chain couples TRBV28 to TRBJ2-7; TRBD2 is a possible D gene (5 bases). V gave up 6 bases and J gave up 7 bases, with 16 bases separating them. This CDR3 is built from 13 residues. Germline CDR1 is MDHEN and CDR2 is SYDVKM. The CDR3 spells CASSPRRGREQYF. CDR3 DNA: TGTGCCAGCAGCCCCCGACGGGGTCGTGAGCAGTACTTC. The variable domain in full, completed from reference TRBV28 and TRBJ2-7, reads DVKVTQSSRYLVKRTGEKVFLECVQDMDHENMFWYRQDPGLGLRLIYFSYDVKMKEKGDIPEGYSVSREKKERFSLILESASTNQTSMYLCASSPRRGREQYFGPGTRLTVT.

The rearrangement links TRBV29-1 to TRBJ2-3; 11 nucleotides match TRBD1. The CDR3 is made up of 12 amino acids. The J segment lost 4 bases and the V segment lost 7 bases, leaving 1 base of the junction unmatched. Germline loops: CDR1 SQVTM, CDR2 ANQGSEA. The CDR3 protein is CSGTGGPDTQYF. CDR3 DNA sequence: TGCAGCGGGACAGGGGGCCCAGATACGCAGTATTTT.

The chain uses TRBV7-2 and TRBJ2-6; 9 nucleotides agree with TRBD2. V was clipped by 8 bases and J by 3 bases; unmatched bases: 11. The CDR3 covers 17 residues. The germline gives CDR1 SGHTA, CDR2 FQGNSA. The CDR3 here is CASGRLAVPSGANVLTF. CDR3 bases: TGTGCCAGCGGTAGACTAGCGGTACCTAGTGGGGCCAACGTCCTGACTTTC.

The chain has TRBV7-8 and TRBJ2-7, with TRBD2 matching 9 bases. Germline CDR1 SGHVS, CDR2 FQNEAQ. Trimming cost V 5 bases and J 3 bases; bases outside gene matches: 11. There are 16 residues in the CDR3. The DNA of the CDR3 is TGTGCCAGCAGCACCAACGTACTAGCGGGCCACTACGAGCAGTACTTC. This sequence encodes CASSTNVLAGHYEQYF.

The chain recombines TRBV9 with TRBJ2-3; 8 bases fit TRBD1. J gave up 0 bases and V 4 bases, and 4 bases lay outside the gene matches. Germline assignment: CDR1 SGDLS and CDR2 YYNGEE. The CDR3 contains 15 residues. The CDR3 bases are TGTGCCAGCAGCCCCCGGACAGGGAGCACAGATACGCAGTATTTT. It yields the protein CASSPRTGSTDTQYF.

V gene TRBV7-9 combines with J gene TRBJ1-1; no definite D call. The CDR3 has 13 residues. V was pared by 1 base and J by 0 bases, with 3 bases between. The germline V gene has CDR1 SEHNR and CDR2 FQNEAQ (reference sequence). CDR3 in DNA: TGTGCCAGCAGCTTAGTGGTGAACACTGAAGCTTTCTTT. Protein sequence: CASSLVVNTEAFF. Supplemented by reference TRBV7-9 and TRBJ1-1, the full variable domain reads DTGVSQNPRHKITKRGQNVTFRCDPISEHNRLYWYRQTLGQGPEFLTYFQNEAQLEKSRLLSDRFSAERPKGSFSTLEIQRTEQGDSAMYLCASSLVVNTEAFFGQGTRLTVV.

This clone was seen only once. The rearrangement links TRBV10-2 to TRBJ2-7, with D perhaps TRBD2 (6 bases). V lost 2 bases and J 7 bases, leaving 27 bases between the germline ends. Germline-derived CDR1 and CDR2 are WSHSY and SAAADI. This CDR3 is built from 18 residues. In DNA form, the CDR3 reads TGCGCCAGCAGTGAGGGGTCCCTGATTTGGGGGGACGGTGCGGAGCAGTACTTC. Protein product: CASSEGSLIWGDGAEQYF.

The rearrangement links TRBV9 to TRBJ2-7; D may be TRBD1 (5 bases). CDR1 is SGDLS, CDR2 YYNGEE, per germline. V was clipped by 2 bases and J by 1 base, with 19 bases between them. This CDR3 is 17 amino acids long. The CDR3, as DNA: TGTGCCAGCAGCGTCGGTGGCGGTAGGGGTCAATCCTACGAGCAGTACTTC. Amino acid sequence: CASSVGGGRGQSYEQYF.

The rearrangement links TRBV4-2 to TRBJ2-1; D call uncertain. The CDR3 totals 14 residues. The V and J ends lost 5 bases and 9 bases respectively, with 17 bases between them. Germline V gene data show CDR1 as LGHNA and CDR2 as YNFKEQ. The CDR3 nucleotides read TGTGCCAGCAGCGAACGAGACCGGTCGCCTGAGCAGTTCTTC. Its translation is CASSERDRSPEQFF.